This passage covers 27 T cell receptor beta chains from one sample sequenced in a study of T cell responses to AZD1222 COVID-19 vaccine. The data were produced by immunoSEQ multiplex PCR, yet TCRdb's version contains in-frame clones alone and is incomplete. The table lists approximately 110,000 clones, under 85% of them singletons. The input for sequencing was peripheral blood, taken on day 0 of AZD1222 vaccination. These receptors were obtained from an adult in good health.

The DNA for the CDR3 is TGCGCCAGCAGCCTAGGAGGGTTAGGTTACAATGAGCAGTTCTTC. Protein product: CASSLGGLGYNEQFF. The chain is built from TRBV4-1 and TRBJ2-1; possible D gene TRBD2, 6 bases. This CDR3 has 15 residues. V was trimmed by 4 bases and J by 4 bases, leaving 14 bases between them. Looked up from germline, CDR1 is MGHRA and CDR2 is YSYEKL.

The chain couples TRBV19 to TRBJ1-5; D gene unclear. CDR3 length: 16 residues. The germline V gene encodes CDR1 LNHDA and CDR2 SQIVND (reference sequence). Trimming shortened V by 3 bases and J by 4 bases, and 16 bases separated the two germline ends. This CDR3 reads CASSMKIYGDNQPQHF. The CDR3 bases are TGTGCCAGTAGTATGAAGATATATGGGGATAATCAGCCCCAGCATTTT.

A single count supports this clone. The chain has TRBV18 and TRBJ2-7; D uncertain. Trimming pared 1 base from V and 1 base from J, leaving 5 bases between. This CDR3 has 13 amino acids. The germline V gene has CDR1 KGHSH and CDR2 LQKENI. The CDR3 spells CASSPRDSYEQYF. In nucleotides, the CDR3 is TGTGCCAGCTCACCACGGGATTCCTACGAGCAGTACTTC.

The rearrangement joins TRBV19 to TRBJ1-5; 7 nucleotides align to TRBD1. This CDR3 region has 15 residues. Per the germline V gene, CDR1 is LNHDA and CDR2 is SQIVND (reference sequence). Germline trimming cut 3 bases from V and 7 bases from J; bases unmatched to any gene: 9. The CDR3 spells CASSMNQQGRQPQHF. CDR3 nucleotides: TGTGCCAGTAGTATGAACCAACAGGGGCGCCAGCCCCAGCATTTT.

This rearrangement joins TRBV11-2 to TRBJ2-5; D perhaps matches TRBD1 (5 bases). Germline V gene lookup returns CDR1 SGHAT and CDR2 FQNNGV. V lost 1 base, J lost 2 bases, and 11 bases lay in between. The CDR3 is 15 amino acids. CDR3 bases: TGTGCCAGCAGCTTAGGGGGCTGGCCACAAGAGACCCAGTACTTC. Its translation: CASSLGGWPQETQYF.

The chain has TRBV6-2 or TRBV6-3 and TRBJ1-1; no definite D call. The CDR3 length is 13 residues. Germline values: CDR1 MNHEY, CDR2 SVGEGT. The ends were cut back, 4 bases at V and 1 base at J, with 7 bases in the middle. CDR3 amino acids: CASSSHRNTEAFF. DNA of the CDR3: TGTGCCAGCAGTTCGCACAGGAACACTGAAGCTTTCTTT.

The genes are TRBV5-6 and TRBJ1-5; the D is unclear. Germline V gives CDR1 SGHDT, CDR2 YYEEEE. This CDR3 contains 14 residues. Between the trimmed V and J ends, which lost 2 bases and 2 bases, there was a span of 8 bases. CDR3 loop: CASSLGRGNQPQHF. CDR3 DNA: TGTGCCAGCAGCTTAGGGCGGGGCAATCAGCCCCAGCATTTT.

This rearrangement joins TRBV19 to TRBJ2-1, with D perhaps given as TRBD1 or TRBD2 (6 bases each). The CDR3 runs to 13 residues. The germline V gene encodes CDR1 LNHDA and CDR2 SQIVND (reference sequence). V shed 10 bases and J shed 9 bases, with 19 bases lying between them. The CDR3 DNA reads TGTGCCACCAACCGGGGGACATTGGGTGAGCAGTTCTTC. It is translated as CATNRGTLGEQFF.

The chain combines TRBV4-1 with TRBJ2-2; 9 nucleotides match TRBD1. The CDR3 has 17 residues. Germline V lookup: CDR1 MGHRA, CDR2 YSYEKL. Unmatched junction bases numbered 6, after V lost 0 bases and J lost 4 bases. CDR3 residues: CASSQEAGQGFTGELFF. In DNA, the CDR3 is TGCGCCAGCAGCCAAGAGGCGGGACAGGGTTTCACCGGGGAGCTGTTTTTT.

V is TRBV21-1 and J is TRBJ2-7; the DNA was not used to check the table's D call, TRBD2. TRBV21-1 is designated a pseudogene. The CDR3 sequence is 12 residues long. For the CDR3, the DNA is TGTGCCAGCCTCAGGGGCGGGGGCGAGCAGTACTTC. It yields the protein CASLRGGGEQYF.

The chain couples TRBV4-3 to TRBJ2-7; TRBD1 matches 7 bases. The CDR3 sequence is 14 residues long. The germline V gene has CDR1 LGHNA and CDR2 YSLEER. The V segment lost 4 bases and the J segment 2 bases; nucleotides outside the gene matches: 5. The CDR3 sequence: CASSPRQGPYEQYF. The CDR3 nucleotides are TGCGCCAGCAGCCCCCGACAGGGACCCTACGAGCAGTACTTC.

The CDR3 reads CASSKQMYQETQYF. Written as DNA, the CDR3 is TGTGCCAGCAGTAAACAGATGTACCAAGAGACCCAGTACTTC. The chain couples TRBV2 to TRBJ2-5; D gene uncertain. CDR1 and CDR2 (germline): SNHLY, FYNNEI. The CDR3 runs to 14 residues. Trimming left V 5 bases short and J 0 bases short, with 10 bases between.

This clone was picked up one time. CDR3 in DNA: TGTGCCAGCAGCTTAGCGGGGACAGGGGATGAGCAGTTCTTC. Translating gives CASSLAGTGDEQFF. This chain uses TRBV7-8 with TRBJ2-1, with TRBD1 identical over 10 bases. Germline V lookup: CDR1 SGHVS, CDR2 FQNEAQ. This CDR3 has 14 residues. Germline trimming cut 0 bases from V and 8 bases from J; bases unmatched to any gene: 1.

About this clone: In the same sample, other DNA sequences code for this CDR3. V gene TRBV18 combines with J gene TRBJ2-7; maybe TRBD1 (5 bases). The CDR3 has 14 residues. V was trimmed by 2 bases and J by 2 bases, leaving 10 bases between them. CDR1 and CDR2 (germline): KGHSH, LQKENI. The CDR3 DNA reads TGTGCCAGCTCACCAAGGCAGGGCCCCTACGAGCAGTACTTC. It specifies CASSPRQGPYEQYF. The full variable domain, rest sourced from reference TRBV18 and TRBJ2-7, is NAGVMQNPRHLVRRRGQEARLRCSPMKGHSHVYWYRQLPEEGLKFMVYLQKENIIDESGMPKERFSAEFPKEGPSILRIQQVVRGDSAAYFCASSPRQGPYEQYFGPGTRLTVT.

The V and J genes are TRBV18 and TRBJ2-1; 7 bases are a match to TRBD1. The CDR3 length is 15 residues. Germline V lookup: CDR1 KGHSH, CDR2 LQKENI. Trimming removed 8 bases from V and 4 bases from J; junction bases left unmatched: 11. The DNA for the CDR3 is TGTGCCAGCACTCCCGGGACAGAGAGTTACAATGAGCAGTTCTTC. This encodes CASTPGTESYNEQFF.

CDR3: CASRYQESNYGYTF. The CDR3 nucleotides are TGTGCCAGCAGGTACCAAGAATCTAACTATGGCTACACCTTC. The V call is TRBV6-5, the J call TRBJ1-2; the D is unclear. The CDR3 loop spans 14 amino acids. The germline V gene encodes CDR1 MNHEY and CDR2 SVGAGI. Deletions cut 6 bases from V and 0 bases from J, with 11 bases between.

The chain combines TRBV11-2 with TRBJ1-2, with a tentative D call TRBD1 (6 bases). The CDR3 totals 12 residues. Germline V gene sequence: CDR1 SGHAT, CDR2 FQNNGV. V lost 8 bases to trimming and J lost 1 base, with 8 bases between them. The CDR3 loop is CASGTNNYGYTF. In DNA form, the CDR3 reads TGTGCCAGCGGGACAAATAACTATGGCTACACCTTC.

V and J are TRBV2 and TRBJ2-2; D remains unclear. Trimming removed 3 bases at V and 3 bases at J, with 2 bases between. Germline assignment: CDR1 SNHLY and CDR2 FYNNEI. The CDR3 runs 12 residues. As DNA, the CDR3 is TGTGCCAGCAGTGAGGACACCGGGGAGCTGTTTTTT. As protein: CASSEDTGELFF.

Here the CDR3 reads CASSYHQPQHF. CDR3 nucleotide sequence: TGTGCCAGCAGTTACCATCAGCCCCAGCATTTT. V is TRBV7-6 and J is TRBJ1-5; no clear D gene. With 6 bases removed from V and 5 bases from J, the gap between germline ends came to 5 bases. Looked up from germline, CDR1 is SGHVS and CDR2 is FNYEAQ. The CDR3 loop spans 11 amino acids.

The rearrangement joins TRBV3-1 (or the pseudogene TRBV3-2) to TRBJ2-1; D not resolved. CDR3 size: 17 residues. The V end lost 0 bases, the J end lost 5 bases, and 17 bases lay between the germline ends. Per the germline V gene, CDR1 is LGHDT and CDR2 is YNNKEL (reference sequence). The CDR3 reads CASSQDLGWEYDNEQFF. The CDR3 bases are TGTGCCAGCAGCCAAGATTTAGGCTGGGAATACGACAATGAGCAGTTCTTC.

This clone was counted a single time. The CDR3 DNA reads TGTGCCAGCAGCCAAGATGGACAGGCTGGACTGGGCAATCAGCCCCAGCATTTT. Encoded protein: CASSQDGQAGLGNQPQHF. The J gene is TRBJ1-5, the V gene TRBV4-2; TRBD1 matches at 7 bases. With 0 bases clipped from V and 2 bases from J, the junction kept 10 bases outside the gene matches. The CDR3 spans 18 residues. Germline CDR1 LGHNA, CDR2 YNFKEQ.

This clone was observed a single time. This chain joins TRBV6-5 and TRBJ2-7; D gene ambiguous. CDR3 length: 12 residues. CDR1 and CDR2 from the germline V gene are MNHEY and SVGAGI. With 5 bases removed from V and 6 bases from J, the gap between germline ends came to 11 bases. CDR3 loop: CASSIDTAEQYF. CDR3 bases: TGTGCCAGCAGTATAGACACGGCCGAGCAGTACTTC.

V gene TRBV20-1 combines with J gene TRBJ1-1; no reliable D call. V was cut by 3 bases and J by 1 base, with 9 bases left in between. From germline, CDR1 is DFQATT and CDR2 SNEGSKA (reference sequence). The CDR3 is 13 amino acids. In DNA form, the CDR3 reads TGCAGTGCTAGTTTGGCCGCGAACACTGAAGCTTTCTTT. Protein: CSASLAANTEAFF.

This chain connects TRBV7-9 to TRBJ1-6; possibly TRBD1 for D (6 bases). Germline V gene lookup returns CDR1 SEHNR and CDR2 FQNEAQ (reference sequence). The CDR3 sequence is 14 residues long. V gave up 6 bases and J gave up 10 bases, with 16 bases separating them. Written as DNA, the CDR3 is TGTGCCAGCAGTTCACAGGGAGGGAGGTCACCCCTCCACTTT. Amino acids: CASSSQGGRSPLHF.

This chain links TRBV6-2 or TRBV6-3 with TRBJ2-7; TRBD2 aligns across 10 bases. Per germline, CDR1 MNHEY and CDR2 SVGEGT. J gave up 7 bases and V 5 bases, and 14 bases lay outside the gene matches. This CDR3 has 16 amino acids. CDR3 DNA sequence: TGTGCCAGCAGTCCCTCCCGCCTAGCGGGGGCGGGGGAGCAGTACTTC. The encoded protein is CASSPSRLAGAGEQYF.

The chain recombines TRBV11-2 with TRBJ2-2; weak D call: TRBD2 (6 bases). Germline-derived CDR1 and CDR2 are SGHAT and FQNNGV. The CDR3 spans 16 residues. The V end lost 1 base, the J end lost 0 bases, and 9 bases lay between the germline ends. The CDR3 is CASSLVPGANTGELFF. The CDR3 nucleotides are TGTGCCAGCAGCTTAGTTCCGGGAGCGAACACCGGGGAGCTGTTTTTT.

This clone was observed once. The chain couples TRBV2 to TRBJ1-4; D remains unclear. CDR1 is SNHLY, CDR2 FYNNEI, per germline. CDR3 size: 15 residues. The germline V and J ends were trimmed by 4 bases and 5 bases, with 14 bases remaining between them. DNA of the CDR3: TGTGCCAGCAGTGGCCAGGCCAGAATCAATGAAAAACTGTTTTTT. This gives the protein CASSGQARINEKLFF.